A selection of T cell receptor beta chains follows, all from one sample in a study of blood T cell repertoires in COVID-19. Only in-frame clones appear in the TCRdb table, and some are missing; sequencing was by immunoSEQ multiplex PCR. The sample consists of some 250,000 clones, more than 70% of them appearing once. The sample consisted of peripheral blood. The receptors shown here come from a woman aged 40 to 49 who had recovered from COVID-19. Each CDR3 is given with its conserved first and last residue. A D gene is named only where the DNA matches it firmly. The size of a clone is reported for some rows only, either as once, few or many, or as a class for expanded clones.

>TRBV7-3|-|TRBJ2-7|-
TGTGCCAGCAGCTTATGGGGCGGGACCACTTACGAGCAGTACTTC
CASSLWGGTTYEQYF
>TRBV24-1|-|TRBJ1-5|-
TGTGCCACCAGTGACTGGACAGCCAATCAGCCCCAGCATTTT
CATSDWTANQPQHF
>TRBV5-1|TRBD1|TRBJ1-1|few
TGCGCCAGCAGCTTGGCAGGCAGGGGGCCGGTCACTGAAGCTTTCTTT
CASSLAGRGPVTEAFF
>TRBV11-3|-|TRBJ1-1|-
TGTGCCAGCAGCTTAGATGGGCGGGGAGCTTTCTTT
CASSLDGRGAFF
>TRBV15|-|TRBJ2-2|-
TGTGCCACCAGCAGTCTTTCCGGGGAGCTGTTTTTT
CATSSLSGELFF
>TRBV6-5|TRBD1|TRBJ1-1|-
TGTGCCGCGCGTGGGCAGGGGGCTTACACTGAAGCTTTCTTT
CAARGQGAYTEAFF
>TRBV5-1|TRBD1|TRBJ1-4|-
TGCGCCAGCAGCCCGACCGGGACAGGGAATGAAAAACTGTTTTTT
CASSPTGTGNEKLFF
>TRBV6-4|-|TRBJ1-1|-
TGTGCCAGCAGAGAAACAGGGACGAACACTGAAGCTTTCTTT
CASRETGTNTEAFF
>TRBV9|TRBD2|TRBJ2-3|-
TGTGCCAGCAGCCCTAGCGGGAGGTTCCCAGATACGCAGTATTTT
CASSPSGRFPDTQYF
>TRBV6-5|TRBD1|TRBJ1-5|-
TGTGCCAGCAGATCCCAGGGGGGCAATCAGCCCCAGCATTTT
CASRSQGGNQPQHF
>TRBV7-9|-|TRBJ2-2|-
TGTGCCAGCAGCTTAAGTGGACTGGCGGGCACCGGGGAGCTGTTTTTT
CASSLSGLAGTGELFF
>TRBV7-2|-|TRBJ1-2|-
TGTGCCAGCAGCTTAGCGGGAGGGGAGGGCTACACCTTC
CASSLAGGEGYTF
>TRBV6-5|TRBD1|TRBJ1-1|-
TGTGCCAGCAGTTACGGGGGACAGGTATCTGAAGCTTTCTTT
CASSYGGQVSEAFF
>TRBV4-1|TRBD1|TRBJ1-1|-
TGCGCCAGCAGCCATAGACAGGGCTTGAACACTGAAGCTTTCTTT
CASSHRQGLNTEAFF
>TRBV6-1|TRBD2|TRBJ2-1|-
TGTGCCAGCAGTGAAGGGGGACTAGTAGCGGGAGTGGGTGAGCAGTTCTTC
CASSEGGLVAGVGEQFF
>TRBV15|-|TRBJ1-2|few
TGTGCCACCAGCAGGCGGGGGAGCAACTATGGCTACACCTTC
CATSRRGSNYGYTF
>TRBV30|-|TRBJ1-1|-
TGTGCCGAGTGGGCGAACACTGAAGCTTTCTTT
CAEWANTEAFF
>TRBV7-8|-|TRBJ2-1|-
TGTGCCAGCAGCCGAGGGGCAGGGCGCTACAATGAGCAGTTCTTC
CASSRGAGRYNEQFF
>TRBV19|TRBD2|TRBJ2-1|-
TGTGCCAGTAGTAGTGGCGGCCTAGCGGGAGGGATGCAGTTCTTC
CASSSGGLAGGMQFF
>TRBV4-3|TRBD1|TRBJ1-2|-
TGCGCCAGCAGCCGCCCGGGACAGTCAGCCTATGGCTACACCTTC
CASSRPGQSAYGYTF
>TRBV27|TRBD2|TRBJ2-7|-
TGTGCCAGCAGTTTATCGAGCGGGAGCAACCACGAGCAGTACTTC
CASSLSSGSNHEQYF
>TRBV9|TRBD2|TRBJ2-7|once
TGTGCCAGCAGCGTAGGTAGCGGGCGGGGTTACGAGCAGTACTTC
CASSVGSGRGYEQYF
>TRBV11-1|-|TRBJ1-5|-
TGTGCCAGCAGCCTCGCTCCAGGGCAGCCCCAGCATTTT
CASSLAPGQPQHF
>TRBV2|TRBD2|TRBJ2-5|-
TGTGCCAGCAGTGGAGGGACTAGCGGGAGGGGGGGAGAGACCCAGTACTTC
CASSGGTSGRGGETQYF
>TRBV19|-|TRBJ1-2|-
TGTGCCAGTAGTAGGGCCTGGGACTATGGCTACACCTTC
CASSRAWDYGYTF
>TRBV5-5|TRBD1|TRBJ1-2|-
TGTGCCAGCAGCTTGGCCGTTCGACAGGGCGAGTCGGGCCAGGGGGGCTACACCTTC
CASSLAVRQGESGQGGYTF
>TRBV10-3|-|TRBJ1-5|-
TGTGCCATCAGTGACCCCCTGGCGGGAAGCAATCAGCCCCAGCATTTT
CAISDPLAGSNQPQHF
>TRBV7-2|TRBD2|TRBJ2-2|-
TGTGCCAGCAGCTTAGCCGGTCTAGCGGGTTACGGGGAGCTGTTTTTT
CASSLAGLAGYGELFF
>TRBV19|-|TRBJ2-7|-
TGTGCCAGTAGTATCAGACAGGCCCTGGAGCAGTACTTC
CASSIRQALEQYF
>TRBV4-2|TRBD2|TRBJ2-3|-
TGTGCCAGCAGCCAAGAGCCCGGGACTAGCGGCACAGATACGCAGTATTTT
CASSQEPGTSGTDTQYF
>TRBV18|TRBD1|TRBJ1-5|-
TGTGCCAGCTCCCTAGACAGGGGCAATCAGCCCCAGCATTTT
CASSLDRGNQPQHF
>TRBV7-6|TRBD2|TRBJ2-7|-
TGTGCCAGCAGCCCCCCGGGACTAGCTCACGACGAGCAGTACTTC
CASSPPGLAHDEQYF
>TRBV28|TRBD2|TRBJ2-5|-
TGTGCCAGCAGTTTGTGGCGGGAGGGCCAAGAGACCCAGTACTTC
CASSLWREGQETQYF
>TRBV11-3|-|TRBJ2-5|-
TGTGCCAGCAGCTTAGAAGGTGGTGGGCGAGAGACCCAGTACTTC
CASSLEGGGRETQYF
>TRBV27|-|TRBJ1-5|-
TGTGCCCCCCCCGGTGGCAATCAGCCCCAGCATTTT
CAPPGGNQPQHF
>TRBV7-3|-|TRBJ1-2|-
TGTGCCAGCAGCTCCAGGGGTGTCTATGGCTACACCTTC
CASSSRGVYGYTF
>TRBV28|TRBD1|TRBJ2-1|-
TGTGCCATCTACAGGGGCCGAAATGAGCAGTTCTTC
CAIYRGRNEQFF
>TRBV30|TRBD2|TRBJ2-7|-
TGTGCCTGGAGTCCCGCGGGGGCCTACGAGCAGTACTTC
CAWSPAGAYEQYF
>TRBV7-3|TRBD2|TRBJ2-3|-
TGTGCCAGCAGCTCCGGGGGGGCCACAGATACGCAGTATTTT
CASSSGGATDTQYF
>TRBV7-3|-|TRBJ1-1|-
TGTGCCAGCAGCTTAATGGGGAGCCCAGGGGACACTGAAGCTTTCTTT
CASSLMGSPGDTEAFF
>TRBV7-9|TRBD2|TRBJ2-5|-
TGTGCCAGCAGCACCCGCGAGCGGGGTACGGAGACCCAGTACTTC
CASSTRERGTETQYF
>TRBV7-2|-|TRBJ1-1|-
TGTGCCAGCAGCCCAGGGGTGGGCACTGAAGCTTTCTTT
CASSPGVGTEAFF
>TRBV7-9|TRBD2|TRBJ2-1|-
TGTGCCAGCAGCTCCGGTTTGGGCGGGAGGCCCTACAATGAGCAGTTCTTC
CASSSGLGGRPYNEQFF
>TRBV9|TRBD2|TRBJ2-3|once
TGTGCCAGCAGCCCCCGGGGTAGCGGGAGTGGGGCAGATACGCAGTATTTT
CASSPRGSGSGADTQYF
>TRBV6-5|-|TRBJ1-2|-
TGTGCCAGCAGTTACTCGTACCATAGGGGTAATGGCTACACCTTC
CASSYSYHRGNGYTF
>TRBV7-3|TRBD2|TRBJ2-2|-
TGTGCCAGCAGCAGGACTAGCGGGAGCTGGGAGCTGTTTTTT
CASSRTSGSWELFF
>TRBV11-3|TRBD2|TRBJ2-3|-
TGTGCCAGCAGCCACCCCCGGCGGGAGTCGGGCACAGATACGCAGTATTTT
CASSHPRRESGTDTQYF
>TRBV19|-|TRBJ1-1|-
TGTGCCAGTAGTATACTCCGGAACACTGAAGCTTTCTTT
CASSILRNTEAFF
>TRBV14|TRBD1|TRBJ2-7|-
TGTGCCAGCAGCCGACAGGGCCCCCCCTACGAGCAGTACTTC
CASSRQGPPYEQYF
>TRBV4-2|-|TRBJ2-1|-
TGTGCCAGCAGCCAACACCACCTAGCGAGCTCCTACAATGAGCAGTTCTTC
CASSQHHLASSYNEQFF
>TRBV5-1|TRBD2|TRBJ2-5|-
TGCGCCAGCAGCCCGGGGGGGCTAATCCAAGAGACCCAGTACTTC
CASSPGGLIQETQYF
>TRBV5-1|TRBD1|TRBJ2-5|-
TGCGCCAGCAGCCTCGACAGGGGGCACGAGACCCAGTACTTC
CASSLDRGHETQYF
>TRBV15|TRBD1|TRBJ2-6|-
TGTGCCACCAGCAGACCGACAGGGGGTGTGGAGGCCAACGTCCTGACTTTC
CATSRPTGGVEANVLTF
>TRBV3-1/TRBV3-2|-|TRBJ1-1|-
TGTGCCAGCAGCCAACCCTTGGGAGACAAGGACCCTATGAACACTGAAGCTTTCTTT
CASSQPLGDKDPMNTEAFF
>TRBV29-1|TRBD2|TRBJ2-3|-
TGCAGCGTTGAAGCTAGCGGGAGTGGCACAGATACGCAGTATTTT
CSVEASGSGTDTQYF